This TCR beta chain was obtained from a study of T cells in Graves' hyperthyroidism and ophthalmopathy. Uncontrolled infection, other autoimmune disease, pregnancy or lactation excluded patients. The CDR3 is 13 residues long. Losses at the gene ends were 6 bases for V and 6 bases for J; bases not matched to a gene: 4. TCR beta CDR3 regions were amplified from RNA. An initial round of RT-PCR targeting the TCR CDR3 relied on the HTBI primer set. TCRdb recomputed calls from the multiplex PCR reads with MiXCR, one row per CDR3 protein. The data show about 360,000 distinct CDR3 sequences, about 13% seen once. Many counts were recorded for this clonotype.

The origin of this receptor is a man under 40 with Graves' hyperthyroidism that later progressed to Graves' ophthalmopathy. The chain joins TRBV12-3 or TRBV12-4 to TRBJ1-2, with 10 bases matching TRBD1. Sample: blood. CDR3 DNA sequence: TGTGCCAGCAGGGAGGGACAGGGGAATGGCTACACCTTC. Translated: CASREGQGNGYTF.